Described below is a single T cell receptor (beta chain) sequence and its context. The sample originates from a study of blood T cell repertoires in COVID-19. Study-level information: Donors in the United States, Italy and Spain gave samples during acute or convalescent COVID-19. PBMCs, B-cell-depleted T cells, or T cells were the source of the cDNA or gDNA that made up the material.

Germline assignment: CDR1 MNHEY and CDR2 SVGEGT. V lost 5 bases to trimming and J lost 1 base, with 5 bases between them. The CDR3 runs to 13 residues. The repertoire was sequenced with immunoSEQ multiplex PCR; TCRdb's copy has only in-frame clones and lacks some. The table records some 91,000 clones, 75% to 90% of them present only once. The V and J genes are TRBV6-2 or TRBV6-3 and TRBJ2-2; D is undetermined. The sample taken for sequencing was peripheral blood. The source of this sequence is a human donor in a cohort sampled during active COVID-19. CDR3 nucleotides: TGTGCCAGCAGTATCAAGAACACCGGGGAGCTGTTTTTT. Protein sequence: CASSIKNTGELFF.